This TCR beta chain is from a study of blood T cells in healthy people across ages. Notes on the study in general: With donor CMV status unknown, expanded clonotype changes were possibly confounded. Versus aged donors, long-lived donors had higher diversity and more naive CD4+ cells.

Then a second PCR, running about 6 to 11 cycles, was carried out with a sample-barcoded 5' primer and a J-beta primer mix. From the 5' RACE reads, TCRdb called clonotypes with MiXCR, one entry per CDR3 protein. Among about 770,000 distinct CDR3 sequences listed, under 45% were seen once. Healthy Caucasian individuals from Russia aged 6 to 90 served as donors. Notes on this clonotype: The antigen is not known.

The germline V gene has CDR1 MNHEY and CDR2 SVGAGI. V lost 7 bases to trimming and J lost 6 bases, with 15 bases between them. The CDR3 is 13 residues long. What was sequenced was blood. The chain recombines TRBV6-5 with TRBJ1-2, with a tentative D call TRBD1 (5 bases). This clonotype was sampled from a man between 60 and 70 years old in good health. CDR3 protein: CASTPTGGNGYTF. CDR3 DNA sequence: TGTGCCAGCACCCCCACGGGGGGAAATGGCTACACCTTC.